The 27 T cell receptor beta chains below come from one sample, sequenced in a study of response to subunit inactivated influenza vaccine (dated by TCRdb to the late 2010s). Library preparation was by RT-PCR. The run used an Illumina HiSeq 2500. TCRdb passed the public sequencing reads through fastp at Q25 and MiXCR, retaining productive beta sequences. Entries are consolidated by CDR3 protein sequence, retaining the most common genes and DNA. Across this sample there are roughly 650,000 distinct CDR3 sequences, with approximately 14% seen only once. The ten largest account for approximately 10% of the sample. The sequences come from PBMCs from blood, collected 12 days after vaccination. These receptors were taken from a man aged 50 to 60 who received an inactivated influenza vaccine. Donor details come from another sample of the same person, matched by shared clones.

This clonotype was picked up a small number of times. The chain joins TRBV12-3 or TRBV12-4 to TRBJ2-1; 12 nucleotides agree with TRBD2. The CDR3 covers 15 residues. J gave up 7 bases and V 1 base, and 2 bases lay outside the gene matches. This CDR3 is CASSLETSGGNEQFF. In DNA, the CDR3 is TGTGCCAGCAGTTTAGAGACTAGCGGGGGTAATGAGCAGTTCTTC.

This chain links TRBV5-1 with TRBJ2-2; D ambiguous. The CDR3 totals 16 residues. The V end lost 4 bases, the J end lost 0 bases, and 13 bases lay between the germline ends. Germline CDR1 SGHRS, CDR2 YFSETQ. CDR3 loop: CASSLPPPANTGELFF. CDR3 coding DNA: TGCGCCAGCAGCCTACCGCCACCCGCGAACACCGGGGAGCTGTTTTTT. Full variable domain (remainder filled in from reference TRBV5-1 and TRBJ2-2): KAGVTQTPRYLIKTRGQQVTLSCSPISGHRSVSWYQQTPGQGLQFLFEYFSETQRNKGNFPGRFSGRQFSNSRSEMNVSTLELGDSALYLCASSLPPPANTGELFFGEGSRLTVL.

This clonotype was detected only a few times. The chain employs TRBV10-3 and TRBJ2-3; no reliable D call. Trimming removed 5 bases from V and 4 bases from J, with 13 bases in between. Germline lookup yields CDR1 ENHRY and CDR2 SYGVKD. The CDR3 spans 14 residues. The DNA of the CDR3 is TGTGCCATCAGTCTGCGACAAACATCAGATACGCAGTATTTT. Translation: CAISLRQTSDTQYF.

This clonotype has just a few counts. V gene TRBV6-2 or TRBV6-3 combines with J gene TRBJ2-5; the D gene could be TRBD1 or TRBD2 (5 bases each). CDR1 MNHEY and CDR2 SVGEGT come from the germline V gene. V lost 5 bases and J lost 6, with 25 bases in between. This CDR3 contains 17 residues. CDR3 sequence reads: CASSNLPGLKVMKTQYF. In DNA form, the CDR3 reads TGTGCCAGCAGTAATCTCCCGGGGCTAAAAGTAATGAAGACCCAGTACTTC.

The chain carries TRBV7-2 and TRBJ2-7; possible D gene TRBD1, 6 bases. This CDR3 has 14 amino acids. V shed 1 base and J shed 5 bases, with 12 bases lying between them. In germline, CDR1 is SGHTA, CDR2 FQGNSA. The CDR3 region has the DNA TGTGCCAGCAGCTTAGGGGGGCAGGGCCACGAGCAGTACTTC. Its protein product is CASSLGGQGHEQYF. The entire variable domain, with the rest obtained from reference TRBV7-2 and TRBJ2-7, is as follows: GAGVSQSPSNKVTEKGKDVELRCDPISGHTALYWYRQSLGQGLEFLIYFQGNSAPDKSGLPSDRFSAERTGGSVSTLTIQRTQQEDSAVYLCASSLGGQGHEQYFGPGTRLTVT.

The DNA for the CDR3 is TGCGCCAGCAGCCAAGACCGGTACTCCTACAATGAGCAGTTCTTC. Amino acid sequence: CASSQDRYSYNEQFF. The chain is built from TRBV4-3 and TRBJ2-1, with D hard to call. Germline V gene lookup returns CDR1 LGHNA and CDR2 YSLEER. Trimming removed 0 bases at V and 0 bases at J, with 6 bases between. This CDR3 spans 15 amino acids.

This chain joins TRBV20-1 and TRBJ2-7, with 9 bases aligning to TRBD2. With 3 bases clipped from V and 4 bases from J, the junction kept 4 bases outside the gene matches. Germline V lookup: CDR1 DFQATT, CDR2 SNEGSKA (reference sequence). The CDR3 consists of 13 residues. CDR3 region: CSARVTSGYEQYF. CDR3 coding DNA: TGCAGTGCTAGGGTGACTAGCGGTTACGAGCAGTACTTC.

This clonotype was counted many times. This chain uses TRBV7-8 with TRBJ1-4; D uncertain. CDR1 and CDR2 (germline): SGHVS, FQNEAQ. Trimming pared 1 base from V and 7 bases from J, leaving 7 bases between. This CDR3 comprises 13 residues. CDR3 in amino acids: CASSLGRREKLFF. Written as DNA, the CDR3 is TGTGCCAGCAGCTTAGGAAGACGTGAAAAACTGTTTTTT.

The DNA of the CDR3 is TGCGCCAGCAGCCAAGTATTCTCAGGGACAGGTTGGGTTGTGGAGACCCAGTACTTC. Encoded protein: CASSQVFSGTGWVVETQYF. The chain has TRBV4-1 and TRBJ2-5, with 8 nucleotides matching TRBD1. CDR3 length equals 19 residues. Trimming took 1 base from V and 5 from J; bases not matched to a gene: 18. CDR1 MGHRA and CDR2 YSYEKL come from the germline V gene.

This clonotype was observed a handful of times. The rearrangement uses TRBV28 and TRBJ2-3; 11 bases fit TRBD2. The V segment lost 4 bases and the J segment 6 bases; nucleotides outside the gene matches: 6. CDR1 and CDR2 from the germline V gene are MDHEN and SYDVKM. This CDR3 contains 15 residues. The CDR3, as DNA: TGTGCCAGCAGTTATAGCGGGAGGGCCTTTGATACGCAGTATTTT. It encodes CASSYSGRAFDTQYF.

The chain uses TRBV15 and TRBJ2-1, with D tentatively TRBD1 or TRBD2 (5 bases each). The CDR3 has 15 amino acids. V was trimmed by 1 base and J by 7 bases, leaving 14 bases between them. Germline CDR1 reads LNHNV; CDR2 reads YYDKDF (reference sequence). This chain's CDR3 is CATSRAGRALNEQFF. The CDR3 coding sequence is TGTGCCACCAGCAGAGCGGGACGGGCTTTGAATGAGCAGTTCTTC. Full variable domain (missing parts from reference TRBV15 and TRBJ2-1): DAMVIQNPRYQVTQFGKPVTLSCSQTLNHNVMYWYQQKSSQAPKLLFHYYDKDFNNEADTPDNFQSRRPNTSFCFLDIRSPGLGDTAMYLCATSRAGRALNEQFFGPGTRLTVL.

This chain uses TRBV3-1 with TRBJ2-5; D gene unclear. The CDR3 is made up of 16 amino acids. Germline V CDR1 and CDR2: LGHDT, YNNKEL (reference sequence). Trimming left V 0 bases short and J 2 bases short, with 13 bases between. CDR3 DNA: TGTGCCAGCAGCCAAGACCACCCGACGCGACAAGAGACCCAGTACTTC. Protein: CASSQDHPTRQETQYF.

J is TRBJ1-6 and V is TRBV6-1; the D gene is possibly TRBD1 (5 bases). Germline loops: CDR1 MNHNS, CDR2 SASEGT. The V gene lost 6 bases and the J gene lost 7 bases, with 13 bases spanning the gap. The CDR3 is 14 residues long. The chain's CDR3 is CASRERGNNSPLHF. The CDR3 DNA reads as TGTGCCAGCAGAGAAAGGGGAAACAATTCACCCCTCCACTTT.

The table lists this clonotype with a few counts. The chain couples TRBV18 to TRBJ1-1, with D maybe TRBD1 (6 bases). The germline V and J ends were trimmed by 3 bases and 3 bases, with 14 bases remaining between them. CDR1 is KGHSH, CDR2 LQKENI, per germline. The CDR3 runs 15 residues. The CDR3 nucleotides read TGTGCCAGCTCACCGAAGGGGGGGATGGACACTGAAGCTTTCTTT. It encodes CASSPKGGMDTEAFF.

The chain couples TRBV29-1 to TRBJ2-1; possible D gene TRBD2, 6 bases. The CDR3 has 18 amino acids. V was clipped by 3 bases and J by 6 bases, with 27 bases between them. Per germline, CDR1 SQVTM and CDR2 ANQGSEA. CDR3 sequence (DNA): TGCAGCGTTGACCTCTGGGGACTCGCCCTTGGAGGAAGCAATGAGCAGTTCTTC. Protein product: CSVDLWGLALGGSNEQFF.

This clonotype was picked up a small number of times. This sequence joins TRBV12-3 or TRBV12-4 and TRBJ2-2; 8 positions match TRBD1. V was clipped by 8 bases and J by 4 bases; unmatched bases: 9. The CDR3 extends over 15 amino acids. CDR3 sequence reads: CASHRQGAATGELFF. As DNA, the CDR3 is TGTGCCAGCCATCGGCAGGGGGCGGCCACCGGGGAGCTGTTTTTT.

There are a few counts of this clonotype. This chain links TRBV4-2 with TRBJ2-1; 9 bases agree with TRBD2. V lost 5 bases and J lost 5; bases outside the gene matches: 10. This CDR3 has 16 residues. The germline gives CDR1 LGHNA, CDR2 YNFKEQ. The CDR3 spells CASSSATSGYHNEQFF. CDR3 DNA: TGTGCCAGCAGCTCGGCGACTAGCGGCTACCACAATGAGCAGTTCTTC.

This clonotype has only a few counts. This chain joins TRBV29-1 and TRBJ1-2; no firm D call. CDR3 length: 11 residues. Germline V gene lookup returns CDR1 SQVTM and CDR2 ANQGSEA. The V gene lost 3 bases and the J gene lost 3 bases, with 5 bases spanning the gap. The CDR3 reads CSVEGHYGYTF. CDR3 nucleotide sequence: TGCAGCGTTGAGGGCCACTATGGCTACACCTTC.

This chain uses TRBV20-1 with TRBJ2-1; 11 bases are a match to TRBD2. In germline, CDR1 is DFQATT, CDR2 SNEGSKA (reference sequence). The CDR3 spans 18 residues. The V segment lost 2 bases and the J segment 7 bases; nucleotides outside the gene matches: 16. This CDR3 is CSARSTGVSGRAFNEQFF. The DNA for the CDR3 is TGCAGTGCTAGATCCACGGGGGTTAGCGGGAGGGCCTTTAATGAGCAGTTCTTC.

V and J are TRBV5-5 and TRBJ2-1; possibly TRBD1 for D (6 bases). The germline V and J ends were trimmed by 4 bases and 5 bases, with 16 bases remaining between them. Germline CDR1 and CDR2: SGHKS and YYEKEE (reference sequence). The CDR3 is made up of 15 amino acids. The CDR3: CASSLTGHRDNEQFF. CDR3 in DNA: TGTGCCAGCAGCCTCACGGGACACCGTGACAATGAGCAGTTCTTC.

The genes are TRBV28 and TRBJ1-2, with a tentative D call TRBD1 (6 bases). V lost 1 base and J 4 bases, leaving 10 bases between the germline ends. Germline-derived CDR1 and CDR2 are MDHEN and SYDVKM. The CDR3 has 14 amino acids. The CDR3 DNA reads as TGTGCCAGCAGTTTATCGGACAGAGGCTATGGCTACACCTTC. It is translated as CASSLSDRGYGYTF.

This rearrangement joins TRBV27 to TRBJ2-3; TRBD2 aligns across 9 bases. This CDR3 has 17 amino acids. The germline CDR1 and CDR2 sequences are MNHEY and SMNVEV (reference sequence). V shed 7 bases and J 5 bases; nucleotides not matched to a gene: 16. As DNA, the CDR3 is TGTGCCAGCACAGCCGGTGGCAGCGGGGGGCGGAAAGATACGCAGTATTTT. Amino acids: CASTAGGSGGRKDTQYF.

This rearrangement joins TRBV5-1 to TRBJ1-2; D is perhaps TRBD1 (5 bases). The germline V gene has CDR1 SGHRS and CDR2 YFSETQ. V lost 0 bases, J lost 0 bases, and 9 bases lay in between. CDR3 length equals 15 residues. CDR3 sequence: CASSLATASNYGYTF. CDR3 in DNA: TGCGCCAGCAGCTTGGCGACAGCTTCTAACTATGGCTACACCTTC.

The CDR3 here is CASSWNGNTGELFF. CDR3 bases: TGTGCCAGCAGTTGGAACGGGAACACCGGGGAGCTGTTTTTT. The V call is TRBV2, the J call TRBJ2-2; D not certain. Germline CDR1 is SNHLY and CDR2 is FYNNEI. CDR3 size: 14 residues. V was pared by 5 bases and J by 1 base, with 8 bases between.

This clonotype was seen repeatedly, ten times or more. The chain couples TRBV6-5 to TRBJ2-2, with 10 bases matching TRBD1. In germline, CDR1 is MNHEY, CDR2 SVGAGI. The CDR3 loop spans 17 amino acids. Unmatched junction bases numbered 6, after V lost 2 bases and J lost 3 bases. The DNA for the CDR3 is TGTGCCAGCAGTTACGGGACAGGGGTAGGGTACACCGGGGAGCTGTTTTTT. Protein product: CASSYGTGVGYTGELFF.

This clonotype was observed a few times. CDR3 residues: CASSTDAAYEQYF. The CDR3 DNA reads as TGTGCCAGCAGTACGGACGCCGCCTACGAGCAGTACTTC. The J gene is TRBJ2-7, the V gene TRBV12-3 or TRBV12-4; no definite D call. The length of the CDR3 is 13 residues. Between the trimmed V and J ends, which lost 5 bases and 2 bases, there was a span of 10 bases.

Here the CDR3 reads CASSGHSGTGEKLFF. CDR3 coding DNA: TGTGCCAGCAGCGGCCACTCAGGGACGGGTGAAAAACTGTTTTTT. The chain employs TRBV7-2 and TRBJ1-4, with D possibly TRBD1 on 5 matching bases. The CDR3 runs to 15 residues. V lost 5 bases to trimming and J lost 7 bases, with 17 bases between them. The V gene's germline CDR1 is SGHTA and CDR2 FQGNSA.